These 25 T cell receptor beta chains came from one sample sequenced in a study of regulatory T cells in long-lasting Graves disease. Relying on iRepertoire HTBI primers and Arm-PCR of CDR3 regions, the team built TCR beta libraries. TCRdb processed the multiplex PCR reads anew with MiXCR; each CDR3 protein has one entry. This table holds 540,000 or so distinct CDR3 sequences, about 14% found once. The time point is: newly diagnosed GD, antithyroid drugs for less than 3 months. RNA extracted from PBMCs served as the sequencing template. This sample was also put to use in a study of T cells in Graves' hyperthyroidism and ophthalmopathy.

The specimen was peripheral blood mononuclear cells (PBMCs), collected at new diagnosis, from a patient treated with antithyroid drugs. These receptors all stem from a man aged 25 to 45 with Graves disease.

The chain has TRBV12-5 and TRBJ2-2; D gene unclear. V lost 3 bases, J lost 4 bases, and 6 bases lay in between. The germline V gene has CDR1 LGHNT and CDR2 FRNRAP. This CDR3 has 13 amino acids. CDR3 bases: TGTGCTAGTGGTTTAAAGGTCACCGGGGAGCTGTTTTTT. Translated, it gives CASGLKVTGELFF.

The chain's CDR3 is CASSPTAGEQFF. CDR3 nucleotide sequence: TGCGCCAGCAGCCCCACCGCGGGTGAGCAGTTCTTC. The chain combines TRBV4-1 with TRBJ2-1, with a possible D match to TRBD2 (5 bases). This CDR3 spans 12 amino acids. The V gene lost 4 bases and the J gene lost 9 bases, with 10 bases spanning the gap. Germline CDR1 MGHRA, CDR2 YSYEKL.

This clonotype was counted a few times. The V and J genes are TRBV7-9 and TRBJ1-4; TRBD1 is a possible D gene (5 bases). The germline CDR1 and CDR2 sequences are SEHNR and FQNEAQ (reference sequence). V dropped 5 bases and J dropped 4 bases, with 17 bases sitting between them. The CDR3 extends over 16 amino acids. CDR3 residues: CASSKGNQGSNEKLFF. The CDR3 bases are TGTGCCAGCAGCAAAGGCAACCAGGGAAGTAATGAAAAACTGTTTTTT.

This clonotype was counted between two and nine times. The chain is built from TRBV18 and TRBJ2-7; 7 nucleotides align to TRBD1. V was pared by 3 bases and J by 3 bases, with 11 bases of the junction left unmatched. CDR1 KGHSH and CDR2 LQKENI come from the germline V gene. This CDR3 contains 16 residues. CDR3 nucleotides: TGTGCCAGCTCACCCGGACAGGTCCCCAGGAACTACGAGCAGTACTTC. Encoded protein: CASSPGQVPRNYEQYF.

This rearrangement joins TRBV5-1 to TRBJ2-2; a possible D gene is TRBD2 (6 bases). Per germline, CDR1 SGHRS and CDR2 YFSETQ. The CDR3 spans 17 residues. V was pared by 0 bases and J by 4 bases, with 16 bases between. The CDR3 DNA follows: TGCGCCAGCAGCTTGGGTACCCGGGGGATTCTCACCGGGGAGCTGTTTTTT. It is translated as CASSLGTRGILTGELFF.

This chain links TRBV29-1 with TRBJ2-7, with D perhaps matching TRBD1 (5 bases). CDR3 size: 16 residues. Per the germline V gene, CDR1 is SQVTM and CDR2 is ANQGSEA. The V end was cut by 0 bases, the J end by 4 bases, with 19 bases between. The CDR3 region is CSVEDPTRRGGYEQYF. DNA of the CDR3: TGCAGCGTTGAAGACCCTACCCGAAGGGGTGGATACGAGCAGTACTTC.

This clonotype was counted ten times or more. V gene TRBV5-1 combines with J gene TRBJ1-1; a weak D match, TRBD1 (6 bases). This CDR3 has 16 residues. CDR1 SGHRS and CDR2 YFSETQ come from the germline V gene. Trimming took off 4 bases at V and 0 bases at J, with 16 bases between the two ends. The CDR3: CASSIAQGRMNTEAFF. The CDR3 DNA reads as TGCGCCAGCAGCATTGCCCAGGGGAGGATGAACACTGAAGCTTTCTTT.

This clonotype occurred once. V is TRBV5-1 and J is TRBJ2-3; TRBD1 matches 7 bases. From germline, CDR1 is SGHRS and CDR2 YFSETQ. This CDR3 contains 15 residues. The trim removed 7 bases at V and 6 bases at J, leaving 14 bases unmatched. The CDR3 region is CASGSQNDRADTQYF. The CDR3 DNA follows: TGCGCCAGCGGCTCACAAAACGACAGGGCCGATACGCAGTATTTT. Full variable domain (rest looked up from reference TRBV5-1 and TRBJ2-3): KAGVTQTPRYLIKTRGQQVTLSCSPISGHRSVSWYQQTPGQGLQFLFEYFSETQRNKGNFPGRFSGRQFSNSRSEMNVSTLELGDSALYLCASGSQNDRADTQYFGPGTRLTVL.

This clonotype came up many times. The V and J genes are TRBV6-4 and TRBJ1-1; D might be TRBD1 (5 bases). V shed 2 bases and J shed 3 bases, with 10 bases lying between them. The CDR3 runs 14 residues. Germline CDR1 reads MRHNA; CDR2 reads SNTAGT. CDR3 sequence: CASSDPRRDTEAFF. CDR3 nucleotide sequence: TGTGCCAGCAGTGACCCCCGCAGGGACACTGAAGCTTTCTTT.

CDR3 protein: CASSFPPNNEQFF. In nucleotides, the CDR3 is TGCGCCAGCAGCTTCCCCCCGAACAATGAGCAGTTCTTC. The rearrangement joins TRBV5-1 to TRBJ2-1, with no clear D. Per germline, CDR1 SGHRS and CDR2 YFSETQ. Trimming removed 2 bases from V and 5 bases from J, with 8 bases in between. The CDR3 is 13 amino acids.

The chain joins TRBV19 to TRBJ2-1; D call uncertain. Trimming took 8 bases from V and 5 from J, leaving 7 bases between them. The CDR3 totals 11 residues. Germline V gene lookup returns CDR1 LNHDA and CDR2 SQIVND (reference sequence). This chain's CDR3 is CASVGDNEQFF. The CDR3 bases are TGTGCCAGTGTGGGTGACAATGAGCAGTTCTTC. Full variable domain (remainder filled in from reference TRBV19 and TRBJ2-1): DGGITQSPKYLFRKEGQNVTLSCEQNLNHDAMYWYRQDPGQGLRLIYYSQIVNDFQKGDIAEGYSVSREKKESFPLTVTSAQKNPTAFYLCASVGDNEQFFGPGTRLTVL.

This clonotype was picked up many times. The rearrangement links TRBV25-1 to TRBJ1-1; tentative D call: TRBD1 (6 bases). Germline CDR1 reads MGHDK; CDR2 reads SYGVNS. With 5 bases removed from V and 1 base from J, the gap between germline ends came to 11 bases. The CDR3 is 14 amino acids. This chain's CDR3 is CASSSNRENTEAFF. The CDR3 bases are TGTGCCAGCAGTAGCAACAGGGAGAACACTGAAGCTTTCTTT.

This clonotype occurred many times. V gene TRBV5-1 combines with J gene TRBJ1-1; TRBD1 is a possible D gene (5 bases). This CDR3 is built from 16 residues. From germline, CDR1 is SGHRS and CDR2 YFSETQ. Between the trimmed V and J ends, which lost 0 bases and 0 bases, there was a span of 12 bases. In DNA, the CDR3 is TGCGCCAGCAGCTTGGCAGGGCTCGGGGTGAACACTGAAGCTTTCTTT. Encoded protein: CASSLAGLGVNTEAFF.

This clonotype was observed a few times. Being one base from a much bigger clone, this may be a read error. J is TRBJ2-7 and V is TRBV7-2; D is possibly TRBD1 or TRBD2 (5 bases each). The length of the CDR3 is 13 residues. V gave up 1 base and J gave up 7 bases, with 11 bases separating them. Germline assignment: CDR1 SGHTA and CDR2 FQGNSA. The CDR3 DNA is TGTGCCAGCAGCTTAGGGGTGAGGGGTGAGCAGTACTTC. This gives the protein CASSLGVRGEQYF.

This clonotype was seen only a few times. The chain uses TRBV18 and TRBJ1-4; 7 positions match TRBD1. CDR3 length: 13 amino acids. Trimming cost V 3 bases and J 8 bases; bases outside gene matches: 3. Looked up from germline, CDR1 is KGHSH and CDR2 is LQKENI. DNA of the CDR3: TGTGCCAGCTCACCCGACAGGGTCGAAAAACTGTTTTTT. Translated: CASSPDRVEKLFF. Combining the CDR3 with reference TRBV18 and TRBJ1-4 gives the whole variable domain NAGVMQNPRHLVRRRGQEARLRCSPMKGHSHVYWYRQLPEEGLKFMVYLQKENIIDESGMPKERFSAEFPKEGPSILRIQQVVRGDSAAYFCASSPDRVEKLFFGSGTQLSVL.

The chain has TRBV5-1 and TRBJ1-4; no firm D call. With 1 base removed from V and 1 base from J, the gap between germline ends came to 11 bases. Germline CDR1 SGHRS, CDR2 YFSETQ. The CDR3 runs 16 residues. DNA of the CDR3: TGCGCCAGCAGCTTGAATTCGGGCTTAACTAATGAAAAACTGTTTTTT. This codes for CASSLNSGLTNEKLFF.

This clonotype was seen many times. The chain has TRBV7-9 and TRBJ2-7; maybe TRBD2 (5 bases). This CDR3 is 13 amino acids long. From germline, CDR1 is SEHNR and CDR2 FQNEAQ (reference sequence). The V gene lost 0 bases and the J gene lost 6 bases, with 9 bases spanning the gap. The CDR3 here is CASSLAAGGEQYF. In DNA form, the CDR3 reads TGTGCCAGCAGCTTAGCGGCCGGAGGCGAGCAGTACTTC.

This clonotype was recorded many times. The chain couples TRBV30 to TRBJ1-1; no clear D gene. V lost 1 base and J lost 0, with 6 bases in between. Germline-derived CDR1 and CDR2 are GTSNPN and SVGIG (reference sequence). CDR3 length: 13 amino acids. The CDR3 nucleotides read TGTGCCTGGAGTGAGGGTCTGAACACTGAAGCTTTCTTT. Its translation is CAWSEGLNTEAFF. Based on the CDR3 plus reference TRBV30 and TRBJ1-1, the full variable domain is SQTIHQWPATLVQPVGSPLSLECTVEGTSNPNLYWYRQAAGRGLQLLFYSVGIGQISSEVPQNLSASRPQDRQFILSSKKLLLSDSGFYLCAWSEGLNTEAFFGQGTRLTVV.

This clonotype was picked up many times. CDR3 DNA sequence: TGTGCCAGCAGTTCGGCGGGAGAGTCCCACGAGCAGTACTTC. Amino acids: CASSSAGESHEQYF. The chain carries TRBV6-9 and TRBJ2-7; 7 nucleotides align to TRBD2. Germline values: CDR1 MNHGY, CDR2 SVAAGI. Unmatched junction bases numbered 8, after V lost 4 bases and J lost 5 bases. This CDR3 contains 14 residues.

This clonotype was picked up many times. CDR3: CSLGAATDTQYF. The CDR3 coding sequence is TGCAGTTTAGGGGCAGCCACAGATACGCAGTATTTT. V and J are TRBV20-1 and TRBJ2-3; D possibly corresponds to TRBD1 (5 bases). The V and J ends lost 8 bases and 2 bases respectively, with 11 bases between them. The CDR3 has 12 residues. Germline values: CDR1 DFQATT, CDR2 SNEGSKA (reference sequence).

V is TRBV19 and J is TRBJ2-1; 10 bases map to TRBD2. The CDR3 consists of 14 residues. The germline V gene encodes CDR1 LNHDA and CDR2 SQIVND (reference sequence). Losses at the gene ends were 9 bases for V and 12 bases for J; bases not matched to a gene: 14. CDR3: CASKRSGREGGQFF. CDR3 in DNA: TGTGCCAGCAAAAGAAGCGGGAGGGAAGGGGGGCAGTTCTTC.

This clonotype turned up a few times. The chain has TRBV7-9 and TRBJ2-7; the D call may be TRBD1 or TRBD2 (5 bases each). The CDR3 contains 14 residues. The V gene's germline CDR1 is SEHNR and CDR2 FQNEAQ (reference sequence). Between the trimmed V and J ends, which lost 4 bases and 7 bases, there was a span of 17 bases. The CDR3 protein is CASSSHMGVKEQYF. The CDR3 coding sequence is TGTGCCAGCAGCTCTCATATGGGGGTGAAAGAGCAGTACTTC. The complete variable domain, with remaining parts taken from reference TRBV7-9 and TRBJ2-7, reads DTGVSQNPRHKITKRGQNVTFRCDPISEHNRLYWYRQTLGQGPEFLTYFQNEAQLEKSRLLSDRFSAERPKGSFSTLEIQRTEQGDSAMYLCASSSHMGVKEQYFGPGTRLTVT.

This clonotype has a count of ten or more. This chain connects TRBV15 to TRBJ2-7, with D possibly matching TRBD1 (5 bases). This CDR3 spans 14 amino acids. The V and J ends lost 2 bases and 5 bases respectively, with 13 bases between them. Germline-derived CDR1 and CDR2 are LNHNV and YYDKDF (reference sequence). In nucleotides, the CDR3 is TGTGCCACCAGCAGAAGTCAGGGTGCCCACGAGCAGTACTTC. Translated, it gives CATSRSQGAHEQYF.

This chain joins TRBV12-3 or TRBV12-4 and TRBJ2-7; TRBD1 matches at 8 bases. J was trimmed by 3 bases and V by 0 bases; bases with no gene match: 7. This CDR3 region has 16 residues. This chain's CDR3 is CASSLAPGQVIYEQYF. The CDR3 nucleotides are TGTGCCAGCAGTTTAGCCCCGGGACAGGTTATCTACGAGCAGTACTTC.

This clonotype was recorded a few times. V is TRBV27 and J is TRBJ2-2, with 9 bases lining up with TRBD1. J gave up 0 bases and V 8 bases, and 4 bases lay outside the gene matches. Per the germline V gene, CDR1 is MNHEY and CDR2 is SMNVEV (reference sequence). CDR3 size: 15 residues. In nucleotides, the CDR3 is TGTGCCAGCCGACAGGGGGTCGCGAACACCGGGGAGCTGTTTTTT. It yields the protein CASRQGVANTGELFF.